Given below is one T cell receptor beta chain in context. The specificity of this receptor is unknown. The record has no base qualities; no much larger clone is one base away. This sample was included in a study of blood T cell repertoires in COVID-19 (dated by TCRdb to 2019 to 2021). Concerning the study at large: Samples covering the acute and convalescent phases of COVID-19 were provided by collaborators in the United States, Italy and Spain. The dataset comprised deeply sampled blood TCRbeta repertoires from subjects exposed to, actively infected with, or recovered from COVID-19. The repertoires were released in a freely available public database intended as a resource for research on the immune response to SARS-CoV-2. The samples were drawn from two sources: the first 160 participants of the ongoing ImmuneRACE study, and 1,200 or so subjects contributed by 6 global collaborators. Where available, HLA class I and class II types were obtained from metadata supplied by the sample provider rather than from assay-based typing. The sample metadata nearly always contained a de-identified subject ID, COVID-19 status, age in years and sex. The material from the prospective study consisted of cDNA or gDNA derived from T cells, B-cell-depleted T cells, or PBMCs. What the work shows at the level of the full study, not this receptor alone: The quantity of clinical and demographic metadata differed by source and by participant and was supplied without curation.

Spanning cysteine to phenylalanine, the CDR3 consists of 16 amino acids. Here the CDR3 DNA is all that survives: 48 bases in frame from base 1. Via the germline V gene, CDR1 is SGHDT and CDR2 YYEEEE. For this chain, trimming is 2 bases at the V end and 0 bases at the J end, and the number of junction bases without a gene match is 7. TCRbeta CDR3 regions were amplified from genomic DNA using the immunoSEQ Assay, a bias-controlled multiplex PCR. The authors processed their data as follows. The number of nucleated cells in each sample was estimated from the amplification of reference gene primers within the assay. Sequence reads were collapsed and filtered to measure the absolute abundance of every unique TCRbeta CDR3 rearrangement. For each sample, productive Simpson clonality was calculated as the square root of Simpson's diversity index across productive rearrangements. TCRdb took over this immuneACCESS table, retaining in-frame rearrangements with V and J assigned. Such tables are incomplete; in checked studies, under half of the missing clones stem from an unresolved V gene, and the remainder is unexplained. Clone size and V and J calls were adopted from that table, with D and trimming inferred from the DNA. The sample has around 190,000 clones on record, roughly 88% of them singletons. In total, the top ten clones hold less than 15% of the sample.

The collaborating institutions used their own protocols to collect whole blood in K2EDTA tubes. For TCRbeta analysis, collaborators shipped samples in one of three forms: frozen whole blood, isolated PBMCs, or DNA extracted from either of those sample types. The chain is made from TRBV5-6 and TRBJ1-1, with 7 central nucleotides matching TRBD1. The TCR was taken from a human donor in a cohort sampled during active COVID-19. Sequenced input: peripheral blood. At the DNA level, the sequence is TGTGCCAGCAGCTTCCTCCGGGACAGCTTGAACACTGAAGCTTTCTTT. Its protein reads: CASSFLRDSLNTEAFF.